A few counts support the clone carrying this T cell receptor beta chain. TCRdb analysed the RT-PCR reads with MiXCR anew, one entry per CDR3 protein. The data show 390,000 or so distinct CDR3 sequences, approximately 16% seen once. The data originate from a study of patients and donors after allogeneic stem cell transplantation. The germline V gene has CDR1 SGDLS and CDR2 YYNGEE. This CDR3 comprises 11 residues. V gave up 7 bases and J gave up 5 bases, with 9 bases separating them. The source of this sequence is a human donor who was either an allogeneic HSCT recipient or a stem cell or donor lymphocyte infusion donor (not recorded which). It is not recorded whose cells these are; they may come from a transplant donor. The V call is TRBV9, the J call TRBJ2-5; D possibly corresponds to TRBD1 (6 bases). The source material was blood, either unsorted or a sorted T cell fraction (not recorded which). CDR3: CASGGGETQYF. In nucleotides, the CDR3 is TGTGCCAGCGGGGGCGGGGAGACCCAGTACTTC.